This passage covers 22 T cell receptor beta chains from one sample sequenced in a study of blood T cell repertoires in COVID-19. The assay was immunoSEQ multiplex PCR, and TCRdb's table has in-frame clones only and misses some. The sample contains roughly 170,000 clones, around 85% of which appear only once. Sequencing was carried out using peripheral blood. These receptors originate from a man between 65 and 80 years old with active or convalescent COVID-19.

This CDR3 reads CASSLEAGKGAGELFF. CDR3 coding DNA: TGTGCCAGCAGCTTAGAGGCAGGGAAGGGGGCCGGGGAGCTGTTTTTT. V usage is TRBV7-2 and J usage is TRBJ2-2; TRBD1 is a possible D gene (6 bases). The germline CDR1 and CDR2 sequences are SGHTA and FQGNSA. The length of the CDR3 is 16 residues. V lost 1 base and J 6 bases, leaving 15 bases between the germline ends.

The V gene is TRBV18, the J gene TRBJ2-1; possibly TRBD1 for D (5 bases). The ends were cut back, 0 bases at V and 7 bases at J, with 10 bases in the middle. The CDR3 totals 14 residues. The germline V gene has CDR1 KGHSH and CDR2 LQKENI. The CDR3 sequence: CASSPPSRANEQFF. The CDR3 DNA reads TGTGCCAGCTCACCACCGTCCAGGGCTAATGAGCAGTTCTTC.

The rearrangement joins TRBV5-1 to TRBJ2-7; tentative D call: TRBD2 (6 bases). CDR1 is SGHRS, CDR2 YFSETQ, per germline. Trimming left V 4 bases short and J 0 bases short, with 14 bases between. The CDR3 contains 15 residues. DNA of the CDR3: TGCGCCAGCAGCCCGGGACTTCAGTTCTCCTACGAGCAGTACTTC. Translating it yields CASSPGLQFSYEQYF.

This clone was counted once. V usage is TRBV14 and J usage is TRBJ1-3, with a possible D match to TRBD1 (6 bases). CDR1 is SGHDN and CDR2 is FVKESK in the germline V gene. The CDR3 contains 16 residues. V dropped 4 bases and J dropped 2 bases, with 15 bases sitting between them. The CDR3 DNA follows: TGTGCCAGCAGCCGGCAGGGGTTGGGGACTGGAAACACCATATATTTT. It encodes CASSRQGLGTGNTIYF.

V usage is TRBV4-3 and J usage is TRBJ2-2; D possibly corresponds to TRBD1 (6 bases). CDR1 is LGHNA and CDR2 is YSLEER in the germline V gene. This CDR3 is built from 16 residues. V was clipped by 3 bases and J by 3 bases, with 14 bases between them. CDR3 residues: CASSQTRTGYTGELFF. DNA of the CDR3: TGCGCCAGCAGCCAGACCCGAACAGGGTACACCGGGGAGCTGTTTTTT.

V gene TRBV7-9 combines with J gene TRBJ2-1; 9 nucleotides align to TRBD2. V lost 10 bases to trimming and J lost 6 bases; unmatched junction nucleotides: 10. The germline V gene encodes CDR1 SEHNR and CDR2 FQNEAQ (reference sequence). The CDR3 covers 14 residues. CDR3 sequence reads: CAKEAAGGGNEQFF. CDR3 DNA sequence: TGTGCCAAAGAGGCGGCGGGAGGGGGCAATGAGCAGTTCTTC.

This clone occurred once. The chain couples TRBV2 to TRBJ2-2; 7 positions match TRBD1. CDR3 length: 15 residues. Unmatched junction bases numbered 5, after V lost 4 bases and J lost 3 bases. Germline values: CDR1 SNHLY, CDR2 FYNNEI. The CDR3 reads CASSAGQLYTGELFF. DNA of the CDR3: TGTGCCAGCAGTGCGGGACAGCTCTACACCGGGGAGCTGTTTTTT.

The rearrangement joins TRBV6-5 to TRBJ2-3; D might be TRBD2 (6 bases). Trimming took 7 bases from V and 3 from J, leaving 11 bases between them. Germline V CDR1 and CDR2: MNHEY, SVGAGI. The CDR3 loop spans 13 amino acids. CDR3 residues: CASMGLQTDTQYF. CDR3 DNA sequence: TGTGCCAGCATGGGACTCCAGACAGATACGCAGTATTTT.

V gene TRBV11-2 combines with J gene TRBJ1-2; 8 bases match TRBD1. This CDR3 region has 12 residues. Losses at the gene ends were 4 bases for V and 7 bases for J; bases not matched to a gene: 2. CDR1 is SGHAT and CDR2 is FQNNGV in the germline V gene. The CDR3 nucleotides read TGTGCCAGCAGCTGGACAGGGTTTGGCTACACCTTC. This sequence encodes CASSWTGFGYTF.

The V call is TRBV15, the J call TRBJ1-6, with no clear D. Trimming left V 5 bases short and J 0 bases short, with 5 bases between. The CDR3 loop spans 14 amino acids. Germline CDR1 is LNHNV and CDR2 is YYDKDF (reference sequence). CDR3 amino acids: CATSESSYNSPLHF. The CDR3 nucleotides are TGTGCCACCAGCGAGAGCTCCTATAATTCACCCCTCCACTTT. Full variable domain (missing parts from reference TRBV15 and TRBJ1-6): DAMVIQNPRYQVTQFGKPVTLSCSQTLNHNVMYWYQQKSSQAPKLLFHYYDKDFNNEADTPDNFQSRRPNTSFCFLDIRSPGLGDTAMYLCATSESSYNSPLHFGNGTRLTVT.

The chain uses TRBV27 and TRBJ1-4; 7 nucleotides agree with TRBD1. V dropped 3 bases and J dropped 10; count of bases not matched to a gene: 11. The germline V gene has CDR1 MNHEY and CDR2 SMNVEV (reference sequence). This CDR3 spans 15 amino acids. CDR3 DNA: TGTGCCAGCAGTTTGTCGACAGGGCCCAACCGAAAACTGTTTTTT. The encoded protein is CASSLSTGPNRKLFF.

The gene calls are TRBV7-2 and TRBJ1-1; D possibly corresponds to TRBD1 (5 bases). This CDR3 is 16 amino acids long. The germline V gene encodes CDR1 SGHTA and CDR2 FQGNSA. Trimming removed 1 base from V and 1 base from J, with 13 bases in between. CDR3 sequence: CASSLGGGFSNTEAFF. CDR3 coding DNA: TGTGCCAGCAGCTTAGGGGGGGGATTCTCGAACACTGAAGCTTTCTTT.

The V gene is TRBV28, the J gene TRBJ1-5; no reliable D call. Trimming took 6 bases from V and 3 from J, leaving 6 bases between them. The CDR3 consists of 12 residues. Germline CDR1 reads MDHEN; CDR2 reads SYDVKM. The CDR3 region is CASRLFNQPQHF. CDR3 in DNA: TGTGCCAGCAGACTTTTCAATCAGCCCCAGCATTTT. Based on the CDR3 plus reference TRBV28 and TRBJ1-5, the full variable domain is DVKVTQSSRYLVKRTGEKVFLECVQDMDHENMFWYRQDPGLGLRLIYFSYDVKMKEKGDIPEGYSVSREKKERFSLILESASTNQTSMYLCASRLFNQPQHFGDGTRLSIL.

The chain carries TRBV30 and TRBJ1-6; 11 bases map to TRBD1. The V gene end was trimmed by 8 bases and the J gene end by 4 bases; junction bases not matched to a gene: 10. This CDR3 region has 16 residues. Germline CDR1 reads GTSNPN; CDR2 reads SVGIG (reference sequence). CDR3 region: CAGTGTGGDYNSPLHF. In DNA, the CDR3 is TGTGCCGGAACCGGGACAGGGGGAGATTATAATTCACCCCTCCACTTT.

J is TRBJ2-7 and V is TRBV5-1; TRBD2 might be the D (6 bases). The CDR3 loop spans 12 amino acids. Germline CDR1 reads SGHRS; CDR2 reads YFSETQ. V was pared by 7 bases and J by 2 bases, with 10 bases between. The CDR3 spells CASWEVPYEQYF. Written as DNA, the CDR3 is TGCGCCAGCTGGGAGGTTCCCTACGAGCAGTACTTC.

The J gene is TRBJ2-7, the V gene TRBV30, with TRBD1 matching 11 bases. This CDR3 is built from 15 residues. Losses at the gene ends were 2 bases for V and 2 bases for J; bases not matched to a gene: 5. In germline, CDR1 is GTSNPN, CDR2 SVGIG (reference sequence). This chain's CDR3 is CAWSTGQGAPYEQYF. In nucleotides, the CDR3 is TGTGCCTGGAGTACAGGACAGGGGGCACCCTACGAGCAGTACTTC.

This chain uses TRBV5-1 with TRBJ1-3, with TRBD1 matching over 7 bases. Germline trimming cut 0 bases from V and 0 bases from J; bases unmatched to any gene: 9. This CDR3 is built from 18 residues. Germline loops: CDR1 SGHRS, CDR2 YFSETQ. The CDR3 coding sequence is TGCGCCAGCAGCTTGGCCCCGACAGGGCGAAGCTCTGGAAACACCATATATTTT. The encoded protein is CASSLAPTGRSSGNTIYF. The full variable domain, with the rest looked up from reference TRBV5-1 and TRBJ1-3, is KAGVTQTPRYLIKTRGQQVTLSCSPISGHRSVSWYQQTPGQGLQFLFEYFSETQRNKGNFPGRFSGRQFSNSRSEMNVSTLELGDSALYLCASSLAPTGRSSGNTIYFGEGSWLTVV.

The chain combines TRBV2 with TRBJ2-3; TRBD1 aligns across 7 bases. This CDR3 contains 15 residues. CDR1 SNHLY and CDR2 FYNNEI come from the germline V gene. With V trimmed by 4 bases and J by 4 bases, 8 bases remained unmatched. The CDR3 here is CASSAGQHRADTQYF. The CDR3 region has the DNA TGTGCCAGCAGTGCGGGACAGCATCGAGCAGATACGCAGTATTTT.

This clone was counted only a few times. The chain carries TRBV27 and TRBJ1-1; tentatively, D is TRBD1 (5 bases). V dropped 7 bases and J dropped 2 bases, with 20 bases sitting between them. The CDR3 spans 16 residues. Per germline, CDR1 MNHEY and CDR2 SMNVEV (reference sequence). CDR3 loop: CASTLTAAFLNTEAFF. In nucleotides, the CDR3 is TGTGCCAGCACCCTGACAGCCGCTTTCCTAAACACTGAAGCTTTCTTT.

V gene TRBV6-5 combines with J gene TRBJ2-7, with D possibly TRBD1 on 5 matching bases. The CDR3 totals 14 residues. Between the trimmed V and J ends, which lost 0 bases and 3 bases, there was a span of 9 bases. CDR1 and CDR2 (germline): MNHEY, SVGAGI. CDR3 in amino acids: CASSYSLQDYEQYF. The CDR3 bases are TGTGCCAGCAGTTACTCATTACAGGACTACGAGCAGTACTTC.

V gene TRBV28 combines with J gene TRBJ1-1; 7 nucleotides align to TRBD1. The CDR3 spans 16 residues. J lost 4 bases, V lost 9 bases, and 17 bases had no gene match. Germline CDR1 and CDR2: MDHEN and SYDVKM. The CDR3 DNA follows: TGTGCCAGTTGCGACCCCCGACAGGGCATATGCACTGAAGCTTTCTTT. Encoded protein: CASCDPRQGICTEAFF.

This chain uses TRBV3-1 (or the pseudogene TRBV3-2) with TRBJ2-5, with D perhaps TRBD2 (5 bases). CDR1 and CDR2 (germline): LGHDT, YNNKEL (reference sequence). This CDR3 region has 14 residues. V was trimmed by 4 bases and J by 4 bases, leaving 13 bases between them. The CDR3 loop reads CASSLRGIGETQYF. The CDR3 DNA reads TGTGCCAGCAGCCTCCGAGGGATCGGAGAGACCCAGTACTTC.